This T cell receptor (beta chain) comes out of a study of blood T cell repertoires in COVID-19 (dated by TCRdb to between 2020 and 2021). Regarding the research as a whole: Collaborator samples came from the United States, Italy and Spain and covered acute and convalescent phases of COVID-19. The material from the prospective study consisted of cDNA or gDNA derived from T cells, B-cell-depleted T cells, or PBMCs. Subjects who had been exposed to COVID-19, were actively infected with it, or had recovered from it provided the deeply sampled blood TCRbeta repertoires that made up the dataset. The repertoires were released in a freely available public database meant as a resource for research on the immune response to SARS-CoV-2. Samples came from the ongoing ImmuneRACE study (first 160 participants) plus 1,254 subjects from 6 global collaborators. A de-identified subject ID, COVID-19 status, age in years and sex were almost always included in the sample metadata. Where HLA class I and class II types were available, the types were taken from metadata supplied by the sample provider, not from assay-based typing.

From the germline V gene, CDR1 is KGHSH and CDR2 is LQKENI. Trimming removed 6 bases from V and 0 bases from J, leaving 10 bases between the germline ends. The CDR3 runs 14 residues from the cysteine to the phenylalanine. Here the CDR3 DNA is all that survives: 42 bases in frame from base 1. This clone showed up just a few times. This clone's antigen is unknown. Base qualities are missing; no much larger clone stands one base away. Whole blood was collected in K2EDTA tubes by collaborating institutions according to the institutions' own protocols. For TCRbeta analysis, collaborators shipped samples as frozen whole blood, isolated PBMCs, or DNA extracted from either of those sample types. TCRbeta CDR3 regions were amplified from genomic DNA by means of the immunoSEQ Assay, a bias-controlled multiplex PCR. The authors' pipeline ran thus. The number of nucleated cells in each sample was estimated by amplification of reference gene primers within the assay. Sequence reads were collapsed and filtered to measure the absolute abundance of every unique TCRbeta CDR3 rearrangement. For each sample, productive Simpson clonality was calculated as the square root of Simpson's diversity index across productive rearrangements. The table comes from immuneACCESS by way of TCRdb, which keeps in-frame sequences with V and J called. Part of the clones is missing from these tables; in studies checked, under half for an unresolved V gene and the rest for unknown reasons. The V and J calls and clone size come from that table; D and trimming were worked out from the DNA. In all, the sample holds roughly 59,000 clones, and roughly four fifths of those were seen once. The top ten constitute 9.7% of the sample.

General findings and caveats noted by the study authors: Clinical and demographic metadata were provided uncurated, with the amount varying by source and participant.

The sample consisted of peripheral blood. This receptor was obtained from a human donor in a cohort sampled during active COVID-19. The chain uses TRBV18 and TRBJ2-3; TRBD1 might be the D gene, on 5 matching bases. CDR3 loop: CASSPPGSTDTQYF. The bases are TGTGCCAGCTCCCCCCCAGGGAGCACAGATACGCAGTATTTT.